This T cell receptor beta chain was recovered during a study of blood T cells in healthy people across ages. The draw of peripheral blood yielded ten milliliters from each donor. The J segment lost 0 bases and the V segment lost 3 bases, leaving 1 base of the junction unmatched. The CDR3 loop spans 13 amino acids. CDR1 and CDR2 from the germline V gene are SQVTM and ANQGSEA. Sample-barcoded 5' priming and a J-beta primer mix drove a second PCR of about 7 to 11 cycles. In TCRdb, the 5' RACE reads were re-called with MiXCR into one record per CDR3 protein. The top ten clones hold less than 0.75% of a sample with around 1,000,000 distinct CDR3 sequences, approximately 25% of them seen once. This sample also belongs to another study, concerning T cells of mothers and their children. According to that study: The sample comes from 8 or 9 healthy Caucasian donors: mothers and children. The cDNA synthesis received all extracted RNA, at around 1.6 ug per 15 ul.

This clonotype was sampled from a girl aged 2 to 9 in good health. The rearrangement links TRBV29-1 to TRBJ1-2; 7 positions agree with TRBD1. The source material was blood. DNA of the CDR3: TGCAGCGTTGACACAGGGGCTAACTATGGCTACACCTTC. Its translation: CSVDTGANYGYTF.